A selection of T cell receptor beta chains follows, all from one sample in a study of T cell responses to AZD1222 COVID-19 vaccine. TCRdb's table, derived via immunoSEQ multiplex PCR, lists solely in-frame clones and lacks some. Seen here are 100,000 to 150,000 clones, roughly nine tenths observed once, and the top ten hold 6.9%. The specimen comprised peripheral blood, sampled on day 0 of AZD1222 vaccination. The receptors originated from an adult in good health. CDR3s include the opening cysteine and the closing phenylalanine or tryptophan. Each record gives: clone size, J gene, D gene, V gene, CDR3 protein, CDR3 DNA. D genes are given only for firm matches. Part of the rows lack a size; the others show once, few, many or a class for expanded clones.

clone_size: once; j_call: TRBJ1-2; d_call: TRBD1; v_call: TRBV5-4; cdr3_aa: CASSLAARGSNGYTF; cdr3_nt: TGTGCCAGCAGCTTGGCCGCCAGGGGGTCGAATGGCTACACCTTC
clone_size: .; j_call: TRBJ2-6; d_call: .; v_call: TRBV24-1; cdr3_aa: CATRAGDSGANVLTF; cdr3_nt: TGTGCCACCAGGGCAGGGGACTCTGGGGCCAACGTCCTGACTTTC
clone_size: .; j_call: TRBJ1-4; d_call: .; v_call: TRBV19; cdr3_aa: CASSIDTTVTNEKLFF; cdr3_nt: TGTGCCAGTAGTATAGATACGACGGTAACTAATGAAAAACTGTTTTTT
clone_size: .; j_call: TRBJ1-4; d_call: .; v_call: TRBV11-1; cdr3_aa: CASSRGRGGEKLFF; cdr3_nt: TGTGCCAGCAGCCGGGGACGGGGAGGTGAAAAACTGTTTTTT
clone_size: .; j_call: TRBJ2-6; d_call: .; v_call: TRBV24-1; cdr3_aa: CATSDGGGANVLTF; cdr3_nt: TGTGCCACCAGTGATGGGGGAGGGGCCAACGTCCTGACTTTC
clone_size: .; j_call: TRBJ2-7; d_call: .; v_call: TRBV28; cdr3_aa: CASSLTGNYEQYF; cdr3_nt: TGTGCCAGCAGTTTAACAGGGAACTACGAGCAGTACTTC
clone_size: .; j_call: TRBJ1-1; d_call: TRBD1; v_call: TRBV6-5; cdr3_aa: CASSSEGQGASEAFF; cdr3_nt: TGTGCCAGCAGTTCGGAGGGACAGGGGGCGTCTGAAGCTTTCTTT
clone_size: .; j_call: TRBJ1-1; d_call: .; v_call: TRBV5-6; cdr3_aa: CASSHYQEAFF; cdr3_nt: TGTGCCAGCAGCCACTATCAGGAAGCTTTCTTT
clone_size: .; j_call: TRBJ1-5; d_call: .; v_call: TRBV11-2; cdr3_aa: CASSLGRNQPQHF; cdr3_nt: TGTGCCAGCAGCTTAGGACGCAATCAGCCCCAGCATTTT
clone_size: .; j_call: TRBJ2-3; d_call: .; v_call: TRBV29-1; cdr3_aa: CSVGLASTDTQYF; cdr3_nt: TGCAGCGTTGGGCTAGCTTCCACAGATACGCAGTATTTT
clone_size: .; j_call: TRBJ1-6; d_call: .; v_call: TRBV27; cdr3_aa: CASSQISYNSPLHF; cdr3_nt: TGTGCCAGCTCACAGATCTCCTATAATTCACCCCTCCACTTT
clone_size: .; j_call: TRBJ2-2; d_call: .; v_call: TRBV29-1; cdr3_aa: CSVLRTAGELFF; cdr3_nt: TGCAGCGTTTTGAGGACGGCCGGGGAGCTGTTTTTT
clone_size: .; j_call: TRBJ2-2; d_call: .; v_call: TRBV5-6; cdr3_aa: CASSPHSGNTGELFF; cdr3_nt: TGTGCCAGCAGCCCTCATAGCGGGAACACCGGGGAGCTGTTTTTT
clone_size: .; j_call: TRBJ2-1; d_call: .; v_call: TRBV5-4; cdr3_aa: CASSLGQSEQFF; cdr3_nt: TGTGCCAGCAGCTTGGGACAATCAGAGCAGTTCTTC
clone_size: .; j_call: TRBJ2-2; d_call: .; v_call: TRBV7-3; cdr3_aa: CASSQYGGELFF; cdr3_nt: TGTGCCAGCAGCCAATACGGCGGGGAGCTGTTTTTT
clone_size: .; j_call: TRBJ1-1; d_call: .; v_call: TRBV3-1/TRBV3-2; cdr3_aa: CASSLAGTSEAFF; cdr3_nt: TGTGCCAGCAGCCTTGCAGGTACCAGTGAAGCTTTCTTT
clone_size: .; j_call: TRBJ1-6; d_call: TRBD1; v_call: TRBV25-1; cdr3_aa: CASSGRTGWDSPLHF; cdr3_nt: TGTGCCAGCAGTGGAAGGACAGGGTGGGATTCACCCCTCCACTTT
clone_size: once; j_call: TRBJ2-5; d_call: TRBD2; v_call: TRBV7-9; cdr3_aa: CASSSLAGGQKTQYF; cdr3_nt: TGTGCCAGCAGCTCCTTAGCGGGGGGCCAGAAGACCCAGTACTTC
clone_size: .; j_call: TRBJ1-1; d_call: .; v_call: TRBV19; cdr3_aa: CASSIGGQMNTEAFF; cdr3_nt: TGTGCCAGTAGTATCGGCGGACAGATGAACACTGAAGCTTTCTTT
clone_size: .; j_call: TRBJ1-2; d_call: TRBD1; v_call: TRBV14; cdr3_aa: CASSHTGQAPNYGYTF; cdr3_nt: TGTGCCAGCAGCCATACGGGACAGGCCCCTAACTATGGCTACACCTTC
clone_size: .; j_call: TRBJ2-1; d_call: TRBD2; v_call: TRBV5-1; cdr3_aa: CASSPYSGTSGANEQFF; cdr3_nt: TGCGCCAGCAGCCCCTACTCCGGGACTAGCGGGGCAAATGAGCAGTTCTTC
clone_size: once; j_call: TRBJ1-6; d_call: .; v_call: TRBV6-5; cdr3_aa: CASSYSTSSYNSPLHF; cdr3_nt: TGTGCCAGCAGTTACTCGACCAGCTCCTATAATTCACCCCTCCACTTT
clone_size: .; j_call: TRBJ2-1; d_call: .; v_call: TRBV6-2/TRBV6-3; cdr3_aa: CASSYGASATYNEQFF; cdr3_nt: TGTGCCAGCAGTTACGGAGCTAGCGCAACCTACAATGAGCAGTTCTTC
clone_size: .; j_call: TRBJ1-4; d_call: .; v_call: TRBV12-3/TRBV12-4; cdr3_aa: CASRANEKLFF; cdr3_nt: TGTGCCAGCCGCGCTAATGAAAAACTGTTTTTT
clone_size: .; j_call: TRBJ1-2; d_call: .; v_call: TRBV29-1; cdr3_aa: CSVEGGGDYGYTF; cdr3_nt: TGCAGCGTTGAAGGGGGAGGAGACTATGGCTACACCTTC
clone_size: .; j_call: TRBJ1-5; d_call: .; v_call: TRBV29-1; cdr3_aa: CSVGGGLSSNQPQHF; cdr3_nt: TGCAGCGTGGGGGGTGGGTTAAGCAGCAATCAGCCCCAGCATTTT
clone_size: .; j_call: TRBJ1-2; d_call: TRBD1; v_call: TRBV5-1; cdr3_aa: CASSEPGQGVGYTF; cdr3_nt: TGCGCCAGCAGCGAGCCGGGACAGGGCGTCGGCTACACCTTC
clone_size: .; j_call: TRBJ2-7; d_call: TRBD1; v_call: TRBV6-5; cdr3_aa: CASSYGTGALYEQYF; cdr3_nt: TGTGCCAGCAGTTACGGGACAGGGGCGCTATACGAGCAGTACTTC
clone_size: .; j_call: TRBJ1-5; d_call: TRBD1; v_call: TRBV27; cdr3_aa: CASSTKTGMMPQHF; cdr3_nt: TGTGCCAGCAGTACGAAGACAGGGATGATGCCCCAGCATTTT
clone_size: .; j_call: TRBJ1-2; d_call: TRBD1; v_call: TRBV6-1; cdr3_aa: CASSEQGENYGYTF; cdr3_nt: TGTGCCAGCAGCGAACAGGGGGAGAACTATGGCTACACCTTC
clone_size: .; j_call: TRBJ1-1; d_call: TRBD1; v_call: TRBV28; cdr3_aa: CASSPRTGKGTEAFF; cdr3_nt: TGTGCCAGCAGTCCGCGGACAGGGAAAGGCACTGAAGCTTTCTTT
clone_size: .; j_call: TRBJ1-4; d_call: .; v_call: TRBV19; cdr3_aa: CASKNGQTTNEKLFF; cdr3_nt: TGTGCCAGTAAAAATGGACAGACAACTAATGAAAAACTGTTTTTT
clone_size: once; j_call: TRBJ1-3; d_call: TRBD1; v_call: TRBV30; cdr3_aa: CAWMDRVSGNTIYF; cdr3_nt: TGTGCCTGGATGGACAGGGTCTCTGGAAACACCATATATTTT
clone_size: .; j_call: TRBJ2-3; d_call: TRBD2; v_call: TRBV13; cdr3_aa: CASSKRGLSTDTQYF; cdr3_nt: TGTGCCAGCTCTAAGCGGGGCCTCAGCACAGATACGCAGTATTTT
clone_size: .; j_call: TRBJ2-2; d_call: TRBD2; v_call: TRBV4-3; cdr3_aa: CASSLTSGGLDPGELFF; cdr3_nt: TGCGCCAGCAGCCTTACTAGCGGGGGGCTGGATCCAGGGGAGCTGTTTTTT
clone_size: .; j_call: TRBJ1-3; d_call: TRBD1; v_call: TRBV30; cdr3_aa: CAWTGGSGNTIYF; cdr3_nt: TGTGCCTGGACAGGGGGCTCTGGAAACACCATATATTTT
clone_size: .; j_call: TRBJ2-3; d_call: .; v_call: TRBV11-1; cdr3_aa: CASSLVGDTQYF; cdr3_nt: TGTGCCAGCAGCTTGGTAGGAGATACGCAGTATTTT
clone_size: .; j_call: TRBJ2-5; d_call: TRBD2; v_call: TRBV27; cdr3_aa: CASSPSSGELWETQYF; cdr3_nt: TGTGCCAGCAGCCCTTCCAGCGGGGAACTCTGGGAGACCCAGTACTTC
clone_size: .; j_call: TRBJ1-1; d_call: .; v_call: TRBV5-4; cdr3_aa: CASSLGTEAFF; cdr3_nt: TGTGCCAGCAGCTTGGGCACTGAAGCTTTCTTT
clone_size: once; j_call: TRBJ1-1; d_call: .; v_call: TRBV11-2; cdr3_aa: CASSFPFAATEAFF; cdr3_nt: TGTGCCAGCAGCTTCCCCTTCGCAGCGACTGAAGCTTTCTTT
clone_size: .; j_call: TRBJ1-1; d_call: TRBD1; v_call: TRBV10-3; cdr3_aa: CASTQGAAEAFF; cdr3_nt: TGTGCCAGTACACAGGGGGCGGCTGAAGCTTTCTTT
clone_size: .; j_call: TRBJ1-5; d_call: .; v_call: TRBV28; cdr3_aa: CASSSRGGSGQPQHF; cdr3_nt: TGTGCCAGCAGTTCCCGGGGCGGGAGCGGTCAGCCCCAGCATTTT
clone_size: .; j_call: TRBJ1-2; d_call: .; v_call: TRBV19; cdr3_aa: CASRDGGAYGYTF; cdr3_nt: TGTGCCAGCCGGGACGGAGGGGCCTATGGCTACACCTTC
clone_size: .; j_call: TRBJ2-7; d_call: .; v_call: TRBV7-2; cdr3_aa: CASSMGLRYYEQYF; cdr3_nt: TGTGCCAGCAGCATGGGACTGCGGTACTACGAGCAGTACTTC
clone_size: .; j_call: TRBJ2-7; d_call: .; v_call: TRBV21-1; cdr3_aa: CASSKQGLAEQYF; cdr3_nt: TGTGCCAGCAGCAAACAGGGACTAGCGGAGCAGTACTTC
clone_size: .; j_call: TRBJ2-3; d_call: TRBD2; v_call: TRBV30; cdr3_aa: CAWSVLLAGDTDTQYF; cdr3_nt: TGTGCCTGGAGTGTACTGCTAGCGGGGGACACAGATACGCAGTATTTT
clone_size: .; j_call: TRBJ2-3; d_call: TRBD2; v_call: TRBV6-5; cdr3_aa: CASSYAYGGEVDTQYF; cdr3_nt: TGTGCCAGCAGTTACGCTTACGGGGGGGAAGTAGATACGCAGTATTTT